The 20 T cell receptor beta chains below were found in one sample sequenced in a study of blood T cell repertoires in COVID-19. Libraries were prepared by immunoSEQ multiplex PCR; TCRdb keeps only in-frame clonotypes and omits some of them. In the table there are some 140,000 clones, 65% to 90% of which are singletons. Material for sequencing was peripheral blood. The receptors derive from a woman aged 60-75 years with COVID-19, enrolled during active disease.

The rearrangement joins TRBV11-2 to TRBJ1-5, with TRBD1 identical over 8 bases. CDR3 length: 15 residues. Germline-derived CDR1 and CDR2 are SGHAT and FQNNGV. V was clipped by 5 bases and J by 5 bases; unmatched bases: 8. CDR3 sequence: CASSQGTGRDQPQHF. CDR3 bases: TGTGCCAGCAGCCAAGGGACAGGAAGAGATCAGCCCCAGCATTTT. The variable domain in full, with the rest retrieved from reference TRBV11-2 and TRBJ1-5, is EAGVAQSPRYKIIEKRQSVAFWCNPISGHATLYWYQQILGQGPKLLIQFQNNGVVDDSQLPKDRFSAERLKGVDSTLKIQPAKLEDSAVYLCASSQGTGRDQPQHFGDGTRLSIL.

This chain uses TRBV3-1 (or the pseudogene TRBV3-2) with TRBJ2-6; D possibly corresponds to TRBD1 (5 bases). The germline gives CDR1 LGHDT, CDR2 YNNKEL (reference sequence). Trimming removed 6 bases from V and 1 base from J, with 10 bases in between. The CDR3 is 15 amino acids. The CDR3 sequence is CASRPRGSGANVLTF. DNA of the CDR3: TGTGCCAGCAGGCCAAGGGGATCTGGGGCCAACGTCCTGACTTTC.

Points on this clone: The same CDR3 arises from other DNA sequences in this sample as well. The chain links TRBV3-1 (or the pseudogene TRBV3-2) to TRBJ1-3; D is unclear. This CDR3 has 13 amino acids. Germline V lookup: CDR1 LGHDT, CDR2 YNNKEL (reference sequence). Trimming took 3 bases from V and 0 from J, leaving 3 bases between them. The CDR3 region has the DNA TGTGCCAGCAGCCAGCGCTCTGGAAACACCATATATTTT. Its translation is CASSQRSGNTIYF.

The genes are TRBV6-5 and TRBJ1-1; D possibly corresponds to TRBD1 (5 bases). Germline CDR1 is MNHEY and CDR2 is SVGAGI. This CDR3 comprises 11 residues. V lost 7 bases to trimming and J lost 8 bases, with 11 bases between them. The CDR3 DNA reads TGTGCCAGCAAAGGGGAGGGGGAAGCTTTCTTT. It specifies CASKGEGEAFF.

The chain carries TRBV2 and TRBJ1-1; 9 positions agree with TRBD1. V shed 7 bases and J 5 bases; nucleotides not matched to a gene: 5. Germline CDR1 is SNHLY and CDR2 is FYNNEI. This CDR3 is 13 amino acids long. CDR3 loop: CASKGTGSTEAFF. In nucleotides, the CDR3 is TGTGCCAGCAAAGGGACAGGGAGTACTGAAGCTTTCTTT.

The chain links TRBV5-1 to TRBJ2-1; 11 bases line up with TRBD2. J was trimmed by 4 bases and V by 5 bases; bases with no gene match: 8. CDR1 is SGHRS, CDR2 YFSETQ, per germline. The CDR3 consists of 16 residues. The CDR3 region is CASSYTGTSGYNEQFF. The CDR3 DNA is TGCGCCAGCAGTTATACCGGGACTAGCGGATACAATGAGCAGTTCTTC.

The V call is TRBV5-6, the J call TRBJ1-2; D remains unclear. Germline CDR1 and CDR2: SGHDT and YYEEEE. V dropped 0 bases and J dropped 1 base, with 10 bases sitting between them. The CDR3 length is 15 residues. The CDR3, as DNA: TGTGCCAGCAGCTTGGATGGAGGGCTTAACTATGGCTACACCTTC. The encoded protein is CASSLDGGLNYGYTF.

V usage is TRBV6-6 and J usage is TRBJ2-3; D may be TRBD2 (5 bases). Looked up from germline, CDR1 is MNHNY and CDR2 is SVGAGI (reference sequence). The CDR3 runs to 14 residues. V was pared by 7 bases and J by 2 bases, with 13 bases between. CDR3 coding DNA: TGTGCCAGCAAATCTCGGGGTGACACAGATACGCAGTATTTT. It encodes CASKSRGDTDTQYF.

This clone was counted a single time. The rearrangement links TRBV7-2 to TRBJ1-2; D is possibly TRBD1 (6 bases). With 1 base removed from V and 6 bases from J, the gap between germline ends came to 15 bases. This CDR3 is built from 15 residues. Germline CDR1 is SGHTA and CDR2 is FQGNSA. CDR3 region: CASSLGGQGRNGYTF. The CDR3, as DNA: TGTGCCAGCAGCTTAGGAGGGCAGGGGCGGAATGGCTACACCTTC.

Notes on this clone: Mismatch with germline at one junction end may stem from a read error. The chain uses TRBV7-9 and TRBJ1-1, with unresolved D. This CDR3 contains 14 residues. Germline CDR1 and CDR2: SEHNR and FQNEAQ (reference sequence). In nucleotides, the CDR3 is TGTGCCAGCAGCTGGGAGGGCTTAGGTACTGAAGCCTTCTTT. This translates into CASSWEGLGTEAFF. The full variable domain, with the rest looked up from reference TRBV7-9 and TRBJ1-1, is DTGVSQNPRHKITKRGQNVTFRCDPISEHNRLYWYRQTLGQGPEFLTYFQNEAQLEKSRLLSDRFSAERPKGSFSTLEIQRTEQGDSAMYLCASSWEGLGTEAFFGQGTRLTVV.

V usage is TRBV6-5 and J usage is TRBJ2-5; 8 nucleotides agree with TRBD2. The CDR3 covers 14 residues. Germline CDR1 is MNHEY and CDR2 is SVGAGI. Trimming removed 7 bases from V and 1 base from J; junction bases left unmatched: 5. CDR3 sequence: CASNLAGLQETQYF. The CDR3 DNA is TGTGCCAGCAATTTAGCGGGACTCCAAGAGACCCAGTACTTC.

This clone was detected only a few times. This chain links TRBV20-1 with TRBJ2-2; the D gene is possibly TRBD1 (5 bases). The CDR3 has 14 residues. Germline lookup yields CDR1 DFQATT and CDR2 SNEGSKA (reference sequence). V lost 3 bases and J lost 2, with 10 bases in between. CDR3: CSASGQGNTGELFF. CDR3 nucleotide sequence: TGCAGTGCTAGTGGGCAGGGAAACACCGGGGAGCTGTTTTTT.

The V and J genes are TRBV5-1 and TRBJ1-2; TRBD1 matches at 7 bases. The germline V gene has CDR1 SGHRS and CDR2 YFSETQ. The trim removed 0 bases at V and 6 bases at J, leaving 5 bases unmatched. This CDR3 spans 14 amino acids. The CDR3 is CASSLEGTENGYTF. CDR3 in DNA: TGCGCCAGCAGCTTGGAAGGGACAGAAAATGGCTACACCTTC.

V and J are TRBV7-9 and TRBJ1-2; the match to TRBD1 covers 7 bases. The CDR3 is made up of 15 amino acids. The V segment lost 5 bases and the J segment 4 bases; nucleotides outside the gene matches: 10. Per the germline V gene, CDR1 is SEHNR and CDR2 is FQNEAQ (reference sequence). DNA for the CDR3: TGTGCCAGCAGCGCGGGCGCGACAGGGACCTATGGCTACACCTTC. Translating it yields CASSAGATGTYGYTF.

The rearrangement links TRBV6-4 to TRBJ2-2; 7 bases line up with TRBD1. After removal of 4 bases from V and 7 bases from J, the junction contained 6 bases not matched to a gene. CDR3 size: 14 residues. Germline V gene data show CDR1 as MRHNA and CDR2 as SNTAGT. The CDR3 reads CASSVSGGIGELFF. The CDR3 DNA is TGTGCCAGCAGTGTCTCAGGGGGAATCGGGGAGCTGTTTTTT.

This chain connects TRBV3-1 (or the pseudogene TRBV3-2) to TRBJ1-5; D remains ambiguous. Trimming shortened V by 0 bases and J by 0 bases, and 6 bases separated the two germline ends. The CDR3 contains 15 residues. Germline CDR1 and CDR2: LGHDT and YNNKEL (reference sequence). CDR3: CASSQDAVSNQPQHF. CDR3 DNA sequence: TGTGCCAGCAGCCAAGATGCAGTTAGCAATCAGCCCCAGCATTTT.

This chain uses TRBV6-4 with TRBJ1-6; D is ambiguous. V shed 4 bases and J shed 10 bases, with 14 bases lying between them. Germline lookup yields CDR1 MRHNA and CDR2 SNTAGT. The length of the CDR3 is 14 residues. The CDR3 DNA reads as TGTGCCAGCAGTGTCGAGAGGTCGGGATCACCCCTCCACTTT. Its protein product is CASSVERSGSPLHF.

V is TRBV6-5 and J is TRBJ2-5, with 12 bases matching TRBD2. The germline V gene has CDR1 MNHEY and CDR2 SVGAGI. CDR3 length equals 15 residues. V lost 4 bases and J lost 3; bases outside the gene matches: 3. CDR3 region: CASSSTSGGKETQYF. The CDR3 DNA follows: TGTGCCAGCAGTTCGACTAGCGGGGGCAAAGAGACCCAGTACTTC.

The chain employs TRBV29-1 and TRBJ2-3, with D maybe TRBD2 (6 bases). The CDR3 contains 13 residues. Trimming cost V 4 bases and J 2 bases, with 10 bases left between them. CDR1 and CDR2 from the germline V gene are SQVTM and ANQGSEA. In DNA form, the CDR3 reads TGCAGCGTTGGTCAGCGGGTCACAGATACGCAGTATTTT. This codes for CSVGQRVTDTQYF.

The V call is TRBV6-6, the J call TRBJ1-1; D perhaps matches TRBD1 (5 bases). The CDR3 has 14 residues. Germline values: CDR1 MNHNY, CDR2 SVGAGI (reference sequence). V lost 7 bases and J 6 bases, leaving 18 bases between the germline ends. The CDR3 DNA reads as TGTGCCAGCACTTTCAGCGGGGGTGGCCCTGAAGCTTTCTTT. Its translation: CASTFSGGGPEAFF.